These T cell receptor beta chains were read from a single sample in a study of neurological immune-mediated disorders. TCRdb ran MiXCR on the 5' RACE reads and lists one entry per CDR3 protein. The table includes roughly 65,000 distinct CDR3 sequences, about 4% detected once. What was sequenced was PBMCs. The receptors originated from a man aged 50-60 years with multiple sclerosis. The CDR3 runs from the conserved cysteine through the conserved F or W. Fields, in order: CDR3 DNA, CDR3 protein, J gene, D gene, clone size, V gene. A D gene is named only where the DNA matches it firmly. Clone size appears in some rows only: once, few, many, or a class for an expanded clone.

TGTGCCAGCAGTTTCTCGGGGGGGGGTGGCTACACCTTC CASSFSGGGGYTF TRBJ1-2 - - TRBV27
TGTGCCAGCAAACTTTCCCGGACCTCCCCGCAGTTCTTC CASKLSRTSPQFF TRBJ2-1 - - TRBV6-2/TRBV6-3
TGCGCCAGCAGCCGGGCCTGGGACAGGGACCAAAAACTGTTTTTT CASSRAWDRDQKLFF TRBJ1-4 TRBD1 many TRBV5-1
TGCGCCAGCACTCCAGGGGCTAACTCTGGGGCCAACGTCCTGACTTTC CASTPGANSGANVLTF TRBJ2-6 - many TRBV5-1
TGTGCCACCAGTGTCGGGCGAGGCACTGAAGCTTTCTTT CATSVGRGTEAFF TRBJ1-1 - many TRBV24-1
TGTGCCAGCAGCTCAGTTAACACTGAAGCTTTCTTT CASSSVNTEAFF TRBJ1-1 - many TRBV5-6
TGCGCCAGCAGCTTGTCGACAGGGTCAGGGAATGAGCAGTTCTTC CASSLSTGSGNEQFF TRBJ2-1 TRBD1 many TRBV5-1
TGTGCCAGCAGCTCCGATACCGCGGGTACTAATGAAAAACTGTTTTTT CASSSDTAGTNEKLFF TRBJ1-4 - many TRBV7-6
TGCAGTGCACCAGCATTCCAGGGCTATGAGCAGTTCTTC CSAPAFQGYEQFF TRBJ2-1 - medium-sized TRBV20-1
TGCAGTGGGAGAATTGGGGCAGGGGGTCGGGAGACCCAGTACTTC CSGRIGAGGRETQYF TRBJ2-5 TRBD1 many TRBV20-1
TGTGCCAGCAGCTTGAACTCCCGGGACGTTTATCAGCCCCAGCATTTT CASSLNSRDVYQPQHF TRBJ1-5 - few TRBV7-6
TGTGCCAGCAGTTTTTCGGTCTACGAGCAGTACTTC CASSFSVYEQYF TRBJ2-7 - many TRBV12-3/TRBV12-4
TGCGCCAGCAGCCCTTCGGCGGCTAGCAATCAGCCCCAGAATTTT CASSPSAASNQPQNF TRBJ1-5 - many TRBV4-1
TGTGCCAGCAGTTACCGGGGCGGGGGAGGAACCGGGGAGCTGTTTTTT CASSYRGGGGTGELFF TRBJ2-2 TRBD2 many TRBV6-5
TGTGCCACCAGTGATTTCTCCGGGACTAGGCCCCGCGGGGAGCTGTTTTTT CATSDFSGTRPRGELFF TRBJ2-2 TRBD2 many TRBV24-1
TGCAGTGCTTCGCGGGCTCAAGAGACCCAGTACTTC CSASRAQETQYF TRBJ2-5 - many TRBV20-1
TGTGCCAGCAGAGATCCGACAGGGATCGTAAATTCACCCCTCCACTTT CASRDPTGIVNSPLHF TRBJ1-6 TRBD1 many TRBV6-6
TGTGCCAGCAGCGGGGCCGGGACTAGCGGGGCAACAGATACGCAGTATTTT CASSGAGTSGATDTQYF TRBJ2-3 TRBD2 many TRBV7-2
TGTGCCAGCAGCTCTCGGGTAGCGGGGGGTACTGAGACAGATACGCAGTATTTT CASSSRVAGGTETDTQYF TRBJ2-3 TRBD2 many TRBV7-9
TGCAGCGTCTTAGGGAGACATGAGCAGTTCTTC CSVLGRHEQFF TRBJ2-1 - many TRBV29-1
TGCGCCAGCAGCTTGGCCTCCAGGGCGGATGAGCAGTTCTTC CASSLASRADEQFF TRBJ2-1 - many TRBV5-1
TGCAGTGCTAGGGATCCTGGGGGGAGTACCTTC CSARDPGGSTF TRBJ1-2 - many TRBV20-1
TGTGCCAGCAGTTACTCGAATCGGGGTGGGAATGAAAAACTGTTTTTT CASSYSNRGGNEKLFF TRBJ1-4 - many TRBV6-5
TGTGCCAGCAGTGTGAGGAGGGAGAGCAATCAGCCCCAGCATTTT CASSVRRESNQPQHF TRBJ1-5 - many TRBV2
TGTGCCAGCAGCCAACGACTAGCGGGGGGCGAAGAGACCCAGTACTTC CASSQRLAGGEETQYF TRBJ2-5 TRBD2 many TRBV3-1
TGTGCCAGCAGCGCGGGACAGGGGCTGTCCACAGATACGCAGTATTTT CASSAGQGLSTDTQYF TRBJ2-3 TRBD1 many TRBV5-8
TGTGCCATCAGCGGGGACAGGGCAATCACTGAAGCTTTCTTT CAISGDRAITEAFF TRBJ1-1 TRBD1 many TRBV10-3
TGCGCCAGCAGCCAAGATTGGGGGGCCATGAACACTGAAGCTTTCTTT CASSQDWGAMNTEAFF TRBJ1-1 - many TRBV4-3
TGTGCCAGCAGCGTAGGTTGGATAACCGGGGAGCTGTTTTTT CASSVGWITGELFF TRBJ2-2 - many TRBV9
TGTGCCAGCAGTAGTTCCCCGTTTCTCAATGAGCAGTTCTTC CASSSSPFLNEQFF TRBJ2-1 - many TRBV7-6
TGTGCCAGCAGTGATAATCTAGGTACCCCCCGAAGCTCCTACAATGAGCAGTTCTTC CASSDNLGTPRSSYNEQFF TRBJ2-1 - many TRBV6-1
TGCGCCAGCTCTATGCGGGGGGCCGATTCCGGGGAGCTGTTTTTT CASSMRGADSGELFF TRBJ2-2 TRBD2 many TRBV4-1
TGCAGTGCTAGAGGACAGGGGGCTAGCAATCAGCCCCAGCATTTT CSARGQGASNQPQHF TRBJ1-5 TRBD1 many TRBV20-1
TGTGCCAGCAGACGGACTAGCGTATTAGATACGCAGTATTTT CASRRTSVLDTQYF TRBJ2-3 TRBD2 many TRBV12-3/TRBV12-4
TGTGCCAGCAGCTTAGGGGCTCGATACAATGAGCAGTTCTTC CASSLGARYNEQFF TRBJ2-1 - few TRBV7-9
TGCAGCGTGGTTATATCAGGGCGTGAAAAACTGTTTTTT CSVVISGREKLFF TRBJ1-4 - many TRBV20-1